These T cell receptor beta chains were read from a single sample in a study of Graves' ophthalmopathy and Graves' hyperthyroidism. TCRdb recomputed calls from the multiplex PCR reads with MiXCR, one row per CDR3 protein. The sample lists hundreds of thousands of distinct CDR3 sequences, approximately 15% occurring once. The sample was blood. All receptors come from a woman aged 25-40 years with Graves' ophthalmopathy. CDR3s include the opening cysteine and the closing phenylalanine or tryptophan. D genes are given only for firm matches. The listing skips clone size in some rows; elsewhere it reads once, few, many or a size class.

V	size	J	D	CDR3	DNA
TRBV7-8	many	TRBJ1-1	.	CASSLVQTENTEAFF	TGTGCCAGCAGCTTAGTCCAGACGGAGAACACTGAAGCTTTCTTT
TRBV28	many	TRBJ2-7	TRBD2	CASSSAGGTYEQYF	TGTGCCAGCAGTTCTGCGGGAGGGACCTACGAGCAGTACTTC
TRBV12-3/TRBV12-4	many	TRBJ1-6	.	CASSLRVKGSPLHF	TGTGCCAGCAGTTTAAGGGTGAAGGGGTCACCCCTCCACTTT
TRBV29-1	many	TRBJ2-7	TRBD2	CSVEGGKSYEQYF	TGCAGCGTTGAGGGAGGGAAATCCTACGAGCAGTACTTC
TRBV7-9	many	TRBJ2-7	TRBD1	CASSPSLGQGDEQYF	TGTGCCAGCAGCCCTAGCCTAGGACAGGGGGACGAGCAGTACTTC
TRBV12-3/TRBV12-4	.	TRBJ2-7	.	CAGTETGRDYEQYF	TGTGCCGGCACAGAGACAGGAAGGGACTACGAGCAGTACTTC
TRBV28	.	TRBJ2-5	TRBD1	CASSRTGNRQETQYF	TGTGCCAGCAGTCGGACAGGGAACCGTCAAGAGACCCAGTACTTC
TRBV6-2/TRBV6-3	many	TRBJ2-7	.	CASSSLAVSYEQYF	TGTGCCAGCAGTTCTTTAGCGGTCTCCTACGAGCAGTACTTC
TRBV24-1	many	TRBJ2-6	TRBD1	CATSGGTGSTNVLTF	TGTGCCACCAGTGGTGGGACAGGTTCTACCAACGTCCTGACTTTC
TRBV29-1	many	TRBJ1-2	.	CSVGLGGNNYGYTF	TGCAGCGTCGGGCTTGGGGGTAATAACTATGGCTACACCTTC
TRBV3-1	few	TRBJ2-7	TRBD2	CASSPWPGLAGGRQYF	TGTGCCAGCAGCCCTTGGCCGGGACTAGCGGGAGGAAGACAGTACTTC
TRBV28	many	TRBJ2-1	TRBD2	CASSGTRRNEQFF	TGTGCCAGCAGTGGGACTAGACGCAATGAGCAGTTCTTC
TRBV28	many	TRBJ1-1	TRBD1	CASRGQGDVDTEAFF	TGTGCCAGCAGGGGACAGGGAGATGTTGACACTGAAGCTTTCTTT
TRBV18	many	TRBJ1-3	.	CASSPRERPNTIYF	TGTGCCAGCTCACCACGCGAAAGGCCAAACACCATATATTTT
TRBV6-2/TRBV6-3	many	TRBJ2-7	.	CASSSYTPAEQYF	TGTGCCAGCAGTTCATATACCCCGGCCGAGCAGTACTTC
TRBV10-3	few	TRBJ2-2	.	CAINQDLSAGELFF	TGTGCCATCAACCAGGACCTTAGTGCCGGGGAGCTGTTTTTT
TRBV12-3/TRBV12-4	many	TRBJ1-1	.	CASFKSLRDKNTEAFF	TGTGCCAGCTTCAAATCCCTCCGGGACAAAAACACTGAAGCTTTCTTT
TRBV2	many	TRBJ2-3	.	CASRDLAATQYF	TGTGCCAGCAGAGATCTAGCAGCCACGCAGTATTTT
TRBV30	.	TRBJ1-5	TRBD1	CAWSEGQSNQPQHF	TGTGCCTGGAGTGAGGGACAGAGCAATCAGCCCCAGCATTTT
TRBV15	.	TRBJ2-7	.	CATSRLRAYDQYF	TGTGCCACCAGCAGGTTGAGGGCCTACGATCAGTACTTC
TRBV28	many	TRBJ2-5	.	CASSSQPQETQYF	TGTGCCAGCAGTTCCCAGCCCCAAGAGACCCAGTACTTC
TRBV6-1	.	TRBJ1-1	.	CASRKGLNTEAFF	TGTGCCAGCAGAAAAGGGCTGAACACTGAAGCTTTCTTT
TRBV6-1	many	TRBJ2-7	.	CASSITGVGSYEQYF	TGTGCCAGCAGTATTACGGGGGTGGGCTCCTACGAGCAGTACTTC
TRBV6-1	.	TRBJ2-5	TRBD2	CASSVTSGSSETQYF	TGTGCCAGCAGTGTAACTAGCGGGTCATCGGAGACCCAGTACTTC
TRBV5-4	few	TRBJ1-1	TRBD1	CASSYGQELKAFF	TGTGCCAGCAGCTATGGACAGGAATTGAAAGCTTTCTTT
TRBV5-1	few	TRBJ2-7	TRBD1	CASSHGQEDEQYF	TGCGCCAGCAGCCACGGACAGGAGGACGAGCAGTACTTC
TRBV29-1	many	TRBJ1-2	.	CSAQTGNLGYTF	TGCAGTGCTCAAACAGGGAATCTTGGCTACACCTTC
TRBV27	.	TRBJ1-2	.	CASILDREYYGYTF	TGTGCCAGCATCTTGGACAGAGAATACTATGGCTACACCTTC
TRBV28	many	TRBJ1-5	TRBD1	CASSRRTGAGNQPQHF	TGTGCCAGCAGCCGAAGGACAGGGGCGGGCAATCAGCCCCAGCATTTT
TRBV4-1	many	TRBJ2-7	TRBD2	CASSQDLGLAGNEQYF	TGCGCCAGCAGCCAAGACCTGGGACTAGCGGGCAACGAGCAGTACTTC
TRBV7-9	many	TRBJ2-7	.	CASAVADSYEQYF	TGTGCCAGCGCGGTCGCGGACTCCTACGAGCAGTACTTC
TRBV27	many	TRBJ1-1	.	CASSFSPRGRGTEAFF	TGTGCCAGCAGTTTTTCTCCACGCGGCCGGGGCACTGAAGCTTTCTTT
TRBV6-1	many	TRBJ1-1	.	CASSPHRAFF	TGTGCCAGCAGTCCCCACCGTGCTTTCTTT
TRBV11-2	many	TRBJ1-1	.	CASSLKERTEAFF	TGTGCCAGCAGCTTGAAGGAACGCACTGAAGCTTTCTTT
TRBV12-3/TRBV12-4	.	TRBJ1-1	.	CASSSLANTEAFF	TGTGCCAGCAGTTCGCTAGCGAACACTGAAGCTTTCTTT
TRBV27	many	TRBJ1-5	TRBD1	CASSNQGEVGQPQHF	TGTGCCAGCAGCAACCAGGGGGAAGTGGGTCAGCCCCAGCATTTT
TRBV7-8	many	TRBJ2-7	TRBD2	CASRRGLAESYEQYF	TGTGCCAGCAGGCGGGGACTAGCGGAATCCTACGAGCAGTACTTC
TRBV6-1	many	TRBJ1-1	TRBD1	CASIRKGAFGAFF	TGTGCCAGCATCCGAAAGGGGGCTTTCGGAGCTTTCTTT
TRBV5-1	.	TRBJ1-1	.	CASSHGLNTEAFF	TGCGCCAGCAGTCACGGCTTGAACACTGAAGCTTTCTTT
TRBV20-1	many	TRBJ2-5	TRBD2	CSARGVAGGPSETQYF	TGCAGTGCTAGGGGAGTAGCGGGAGGGCCCTCCGAGACCCAGTACTTC
TRBV29-1	few	TRBJ2-2	.	CSVRSVTGELFF	TGCAGCGTGAGGAGTGTCACCGGGGAGCTGTTTTTT
TRBV11-1	.	TRBJ2-2	.	CASSLESITGELFF	TGTGCCAGCAGCTTAGAAAGTATCACCGGGGAGCTGTTTTTT
TRBV6-1	many	TRBJ1-2	TRBD1	CASSAGQGPNYGYTF	TGTGCCAGCAGTGCGGGACAGGGGCCTAACTATGGCTACACCTTC
TRBV20-1	many	TRBJ2-7	TRBD2	CSAPRASGRYEQYF	TGCAGTGCGCCCCGGGCTAGCGGGAGGTACGAGCAGTACTTC
TRBV12-3/TRBV12-4	many	TRBJ1-1	TRBD1	CASSLGQVNTEAFF	TGTGCCAGCAGCTTGGGACAGGTGAACACTGAAGCTTTCTTT
TRBV28	many	TRBJ2-7	.	CASIPASYEQYF	TGTGCCAGCATCCCGGCGAGCTACGAGCAGTACTTC
TRBV28	many	TRBJ1-5	TRBD1	CASSFKGAYQPQHF	TGTGCCAGCAGTTTTAAGGGGGCATATCAGCCCCAGCATTTT